Shown below are 2 T cell receptor beta chains from a single sample sequenced in a study of blood T cell repertoires in COVID-19. Assay used: immunoSEQ multiplex PCR; TCRdb lists only in-frame clones, some missing. Altogether approximately 300,000 clones are present, around 84% being singletons, with the ten largest covering 1.5% to 2%. Sequenced: PBMCs or T cells enriched from blood (not recorded which). The receptor set was obtained from a woman aged 25 to 39 who had been exposed to COVID-19.

The gene calls are TRBV3-1 (or the pseudogene TRBV3-2) and TRBJ2-3; 7 bases are a match to TRBD1. Per germline, CDR1 LGHDT and CDR2 YNNKEL (reference sequence). The J segment lost 5 bases and the V segment lost 4 bases, leaving 12 bases of the junction unmatched. This CDR3 is 16 amino acids long. DNA of the CDR3: TGTGCCAGCAGCCGGTTACAGGGGATGTCGCAAGATACGCAGTATTTT. Amino acids: CASSRLQGMSQDTQYF.

The rearrangement joins TRBV4-2 to TRBJ2-1; 16 positions agree with TRBD2. J lost 1 base, V lost 4 bases, and 10 bases had no gene match. Germline CDR1 and CDR2: LGHNA and YNFKEQ. This CDR3 region has 20 residues. The CDR3 is CASSPLMGTSGGASYNEQFF. CDR3 DNA sequence: TGTGCCAGCAGCCCCCTGATGGGGACTAGCGGGGGGGCGTCCTACAATGAGCAGTTCTTC.